This note documents a single T cell receptor (beta chain) sequence. Its antigen is not known. The entry originates in a study of identical twins. Trimming shortened V by 4 bases and J by 4 bases, and 26 bases separated the two germline ends. This CDR3 region has 19 residues. In germline, CDR1 is SGHKS, CDR2 YYEKEE (reference sequence). Study-wide results and caveats: For out-of-frame beta sequences, excess twin sharing was weaker.

TCRdb reprocessed the 5' RACE reads via MiXCR and lists one record per CDR3 protein. The sample contains more than 1.5 million distinct CDR3 sequences, less than 35% of which appear only once. Material for sequencing was cord blood. The chain couples TRBV5-5 to TRBJ2-2; maybe TRBD2 (8 bases). This clonotype was obtained from a newborn girl in good health. CDR3 coding DNA: TGTGCCAGCAGCCCTAGGGGGCCGGGACTAGTCTTTTCCACCGGGGAGCTGTTTTTT. It specifies CASSPRGPGLVFSTGELFF. Supplemented by reference TRBV5-5 and TRBJ2-2, the full variable domain reads DAGVTQSPTHLIKTRGQQVTLRCSPISGHKSVSWYQQVLGQGPQFIFQYYEKEERGRGNFPDRFSARQFPNYSSELNVNALLLGDSALYLCASSPRGPGLVFSTGELFFGEGSRLTVL.